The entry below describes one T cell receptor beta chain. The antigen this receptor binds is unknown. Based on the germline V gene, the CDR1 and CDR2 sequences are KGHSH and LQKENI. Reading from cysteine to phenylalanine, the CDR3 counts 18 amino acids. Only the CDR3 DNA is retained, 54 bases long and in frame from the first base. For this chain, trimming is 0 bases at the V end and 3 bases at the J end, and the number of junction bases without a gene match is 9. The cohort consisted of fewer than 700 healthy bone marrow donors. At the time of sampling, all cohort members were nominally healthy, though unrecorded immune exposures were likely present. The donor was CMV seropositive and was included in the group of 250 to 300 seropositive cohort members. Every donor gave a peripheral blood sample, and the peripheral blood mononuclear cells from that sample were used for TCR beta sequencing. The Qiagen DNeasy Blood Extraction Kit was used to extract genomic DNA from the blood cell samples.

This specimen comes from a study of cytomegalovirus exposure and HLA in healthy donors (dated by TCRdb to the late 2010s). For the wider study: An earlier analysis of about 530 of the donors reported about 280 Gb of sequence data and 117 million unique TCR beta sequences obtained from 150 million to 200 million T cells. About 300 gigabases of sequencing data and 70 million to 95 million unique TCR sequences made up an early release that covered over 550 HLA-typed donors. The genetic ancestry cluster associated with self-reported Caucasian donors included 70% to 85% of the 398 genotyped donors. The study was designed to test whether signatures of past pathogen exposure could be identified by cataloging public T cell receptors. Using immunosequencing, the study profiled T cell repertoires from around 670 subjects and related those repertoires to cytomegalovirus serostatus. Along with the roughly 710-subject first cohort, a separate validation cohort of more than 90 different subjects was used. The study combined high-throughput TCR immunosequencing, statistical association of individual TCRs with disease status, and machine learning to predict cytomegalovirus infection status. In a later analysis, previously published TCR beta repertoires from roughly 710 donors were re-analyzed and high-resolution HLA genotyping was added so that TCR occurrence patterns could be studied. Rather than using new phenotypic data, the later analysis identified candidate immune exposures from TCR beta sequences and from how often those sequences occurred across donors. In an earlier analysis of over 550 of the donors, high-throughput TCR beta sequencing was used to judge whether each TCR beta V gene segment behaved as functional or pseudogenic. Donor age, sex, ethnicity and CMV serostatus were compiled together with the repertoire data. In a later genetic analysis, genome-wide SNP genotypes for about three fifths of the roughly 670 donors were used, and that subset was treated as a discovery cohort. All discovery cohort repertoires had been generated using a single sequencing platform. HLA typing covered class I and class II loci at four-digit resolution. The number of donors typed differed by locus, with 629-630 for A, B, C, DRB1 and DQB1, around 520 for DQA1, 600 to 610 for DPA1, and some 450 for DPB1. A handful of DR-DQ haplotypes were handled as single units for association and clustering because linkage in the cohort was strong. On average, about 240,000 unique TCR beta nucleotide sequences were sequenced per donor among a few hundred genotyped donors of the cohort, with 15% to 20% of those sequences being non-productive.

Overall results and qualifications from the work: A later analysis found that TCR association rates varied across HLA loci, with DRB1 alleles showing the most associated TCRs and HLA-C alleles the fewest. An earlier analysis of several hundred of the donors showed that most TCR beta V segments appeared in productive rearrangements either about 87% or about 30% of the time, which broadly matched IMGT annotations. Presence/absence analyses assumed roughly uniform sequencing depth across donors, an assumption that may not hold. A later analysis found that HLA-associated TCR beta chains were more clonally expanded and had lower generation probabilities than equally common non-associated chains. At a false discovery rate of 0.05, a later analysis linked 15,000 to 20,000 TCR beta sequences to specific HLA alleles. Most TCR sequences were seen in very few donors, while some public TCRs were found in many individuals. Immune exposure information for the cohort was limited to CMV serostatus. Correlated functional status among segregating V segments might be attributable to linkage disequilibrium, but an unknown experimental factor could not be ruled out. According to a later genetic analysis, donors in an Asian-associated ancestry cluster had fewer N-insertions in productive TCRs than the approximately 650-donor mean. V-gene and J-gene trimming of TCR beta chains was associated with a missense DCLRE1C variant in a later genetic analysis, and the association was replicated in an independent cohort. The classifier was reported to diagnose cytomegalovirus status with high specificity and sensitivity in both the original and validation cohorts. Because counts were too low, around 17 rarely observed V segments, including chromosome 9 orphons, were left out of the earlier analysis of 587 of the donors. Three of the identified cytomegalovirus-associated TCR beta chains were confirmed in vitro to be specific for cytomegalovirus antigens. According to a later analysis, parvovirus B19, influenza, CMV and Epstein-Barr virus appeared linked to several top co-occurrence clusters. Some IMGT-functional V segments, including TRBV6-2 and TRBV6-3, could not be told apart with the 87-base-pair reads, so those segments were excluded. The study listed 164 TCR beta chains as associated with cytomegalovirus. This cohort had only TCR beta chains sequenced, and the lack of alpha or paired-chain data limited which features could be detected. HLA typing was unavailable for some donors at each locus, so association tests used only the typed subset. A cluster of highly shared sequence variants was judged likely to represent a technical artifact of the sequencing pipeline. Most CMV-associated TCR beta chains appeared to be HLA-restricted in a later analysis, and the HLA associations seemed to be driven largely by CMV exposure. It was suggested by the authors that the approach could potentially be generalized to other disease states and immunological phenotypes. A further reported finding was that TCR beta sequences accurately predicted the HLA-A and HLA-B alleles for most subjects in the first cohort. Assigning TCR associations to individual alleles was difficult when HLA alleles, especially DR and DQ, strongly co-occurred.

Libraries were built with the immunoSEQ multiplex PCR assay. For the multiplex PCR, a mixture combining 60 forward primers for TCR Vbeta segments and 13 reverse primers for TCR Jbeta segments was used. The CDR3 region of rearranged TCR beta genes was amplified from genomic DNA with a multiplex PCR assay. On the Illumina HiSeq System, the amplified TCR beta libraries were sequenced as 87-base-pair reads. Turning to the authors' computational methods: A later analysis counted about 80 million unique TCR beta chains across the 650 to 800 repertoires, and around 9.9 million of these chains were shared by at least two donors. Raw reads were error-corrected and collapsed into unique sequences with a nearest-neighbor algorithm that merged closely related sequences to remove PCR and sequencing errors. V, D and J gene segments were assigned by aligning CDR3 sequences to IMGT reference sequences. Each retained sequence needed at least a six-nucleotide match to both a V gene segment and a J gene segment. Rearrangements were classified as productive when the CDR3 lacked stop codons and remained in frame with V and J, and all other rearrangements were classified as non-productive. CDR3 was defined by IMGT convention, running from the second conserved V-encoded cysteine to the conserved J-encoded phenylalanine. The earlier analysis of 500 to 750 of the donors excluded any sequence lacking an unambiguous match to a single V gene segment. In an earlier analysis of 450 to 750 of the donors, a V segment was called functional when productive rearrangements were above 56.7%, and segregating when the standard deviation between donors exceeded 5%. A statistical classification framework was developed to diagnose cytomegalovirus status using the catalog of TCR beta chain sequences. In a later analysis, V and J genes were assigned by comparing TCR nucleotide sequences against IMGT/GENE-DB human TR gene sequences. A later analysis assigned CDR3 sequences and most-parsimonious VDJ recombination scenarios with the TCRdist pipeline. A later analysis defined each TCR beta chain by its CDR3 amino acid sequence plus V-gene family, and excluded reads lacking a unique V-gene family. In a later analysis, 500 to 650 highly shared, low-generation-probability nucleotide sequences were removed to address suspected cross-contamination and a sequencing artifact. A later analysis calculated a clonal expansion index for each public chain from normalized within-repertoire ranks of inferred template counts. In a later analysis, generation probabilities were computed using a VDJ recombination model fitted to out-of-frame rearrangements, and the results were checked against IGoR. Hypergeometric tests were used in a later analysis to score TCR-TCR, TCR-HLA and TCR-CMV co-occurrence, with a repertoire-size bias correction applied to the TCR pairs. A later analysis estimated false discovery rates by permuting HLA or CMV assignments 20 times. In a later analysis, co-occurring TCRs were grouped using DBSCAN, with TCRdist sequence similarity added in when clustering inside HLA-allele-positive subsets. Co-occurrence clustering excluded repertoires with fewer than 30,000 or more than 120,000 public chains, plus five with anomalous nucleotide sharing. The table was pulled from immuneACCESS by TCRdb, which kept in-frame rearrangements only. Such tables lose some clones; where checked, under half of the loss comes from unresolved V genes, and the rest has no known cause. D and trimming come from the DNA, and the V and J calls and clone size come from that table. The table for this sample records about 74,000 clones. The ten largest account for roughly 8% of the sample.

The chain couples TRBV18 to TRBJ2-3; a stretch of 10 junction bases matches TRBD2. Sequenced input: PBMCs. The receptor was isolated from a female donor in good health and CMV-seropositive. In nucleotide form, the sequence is TGTGCCAGCTCACCACCGGGTCGGCCTAGCGGGAGTACAGATACGCAGTATTTT. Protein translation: CASSPPGRPSGSTDTQYF.